This note documents a single T cell receptor beta chain sequence. Its target is not known. This entry comes from a study of blood T cells in healthy people across ages. Study-level results: The study found more naive CD4+ cells and higher diversity in long-lived than aged donors. Getting older went along with TCR beta diversity per million T cells dropping roughly linearly.

PCR was performed a second time for roughly 6 to 12 cycles using a sample-barcoded 5' primer and a J-beta primer mix. Each TCR beta cDNA got a 12-nucleotide random molecular identifier. MiXCR, applied by TCRdb to the 5' RACE reads, yields one record per CDR3 protein. Of about a million distinct CDR3 sequences detected, just over 50% appear once; the ten largest clones hold about a fifth. There are 13 residues in the CDR3. CDR1 is DFQATT, CDR2 SNEGSKA, per germline (reference sequence). The germline V and J ends were trimmed by 1 base and 5 bases, with 10 bases remaining between them. Samples had at least 7 million PBMCs isolated from them.

The sample comprised blood. This receptor was identified in an older woman in good health. The J gene is TRBJ2-3, the V gene TRBV20-1, with D hard to call. CDR3 DNA sequence: TGCAGTGCTAGAGGTATTGGGGTAGATACGCAGTATTTT. Its protein is CSARGIGVDTQYF.